This TCR beta chain emerged from a study of blood T cell repertoires in COVID-19. Study in general: Spain, Italy and the United States supplied samples that represented acute and convalescent COVID-19.

Using immunoSEQ multiplex PCR, the repertoire was profiled, and TCRdb retains in-frame clones only, with some absent. The top ten clones hold 6% to 9% of a sample with 180,000 or so clones, just under 85% of them seen once. Trimming removed 0 bases from V and 7 bases from J, with 7 bases in between. This CDR3 region has 13 residues. CDR1 is MNHEY and CDR2 is SVGAGI in the germline V gene. The specimen sequenced was peripheral blood. The chain uses TRBV6-5 and TRBJ1-5; TRBD1 might be the D (5 bases). The clonotype was recovered from a man aged 35 to 55 who had recovered from COVID-19. Here the CDR3 DNA reads TGTGCCAGCAGTTACTCAGCAGGGCAGCCCCAGCATTTT. Its translation: CASSYSAGQPQHF.